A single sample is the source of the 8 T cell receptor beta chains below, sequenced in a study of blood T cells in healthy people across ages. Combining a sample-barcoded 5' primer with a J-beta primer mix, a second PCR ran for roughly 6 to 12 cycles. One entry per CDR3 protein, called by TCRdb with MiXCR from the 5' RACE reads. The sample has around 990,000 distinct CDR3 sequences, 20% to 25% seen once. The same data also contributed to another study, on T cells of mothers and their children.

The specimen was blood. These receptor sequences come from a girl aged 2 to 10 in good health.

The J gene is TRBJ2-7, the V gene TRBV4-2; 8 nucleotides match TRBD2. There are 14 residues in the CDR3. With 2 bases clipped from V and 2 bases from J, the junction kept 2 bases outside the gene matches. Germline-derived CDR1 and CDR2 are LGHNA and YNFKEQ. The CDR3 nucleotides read TGTGCCAGCAGCCAAACGGGACTAGCCTACGAGCAGTACTTC. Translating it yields CASSQTGLAYEQYF.

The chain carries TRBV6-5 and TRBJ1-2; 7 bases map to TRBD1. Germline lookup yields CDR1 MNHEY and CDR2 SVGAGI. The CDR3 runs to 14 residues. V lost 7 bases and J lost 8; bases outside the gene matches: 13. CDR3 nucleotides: TGTGCCAGCACCAAACAGGGGAGGGAGAGCGGCTACACCTTC. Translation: CASTKQGRESGYTF.

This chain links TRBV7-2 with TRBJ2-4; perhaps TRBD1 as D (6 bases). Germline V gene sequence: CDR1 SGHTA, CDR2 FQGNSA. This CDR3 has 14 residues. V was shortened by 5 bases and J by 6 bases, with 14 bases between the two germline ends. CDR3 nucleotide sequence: TGTGCCAGCAGCCCGACAGGAGTTATAAACATTCAGTACTTC. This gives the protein CASSPTGVINIQYF. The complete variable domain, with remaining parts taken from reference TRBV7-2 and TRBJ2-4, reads GAGVSQSPSNKVTEKGKDVELRCDPISGHTALYWYRQSLGQGLEFLIYFQGNSAPDKSGLPSDRFSAERTGGSVSTLTIQRTQQEDSAVYLCASSPTGVINIQYFGAGTRLSVL.

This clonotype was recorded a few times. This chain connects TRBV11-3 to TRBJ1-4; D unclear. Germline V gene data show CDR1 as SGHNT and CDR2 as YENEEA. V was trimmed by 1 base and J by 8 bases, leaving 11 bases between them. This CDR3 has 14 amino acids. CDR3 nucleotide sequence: TGTGCCAGCAGCTTAGCCGGGCCGATGGAAAAACTGTTTTTT. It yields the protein CASSLAGPMEKLFF.

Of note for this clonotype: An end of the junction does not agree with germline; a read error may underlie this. CDR3 bases: TGCAGCGTTGAAAGGTGGGGGGGCGCAGTCCAAGAGGCCCAGTACTTC. Protein sequence: CSVERWGGAVQEAQYF. The V gene is TRBV29-1, the J gene TRBJ2-5; a possible D gene is TRBD2 (7 bases). This CDR3 comprises 16 residues. Germline V gene data show CDR1 as SQVTM and CDR2 as ANQGSEA.

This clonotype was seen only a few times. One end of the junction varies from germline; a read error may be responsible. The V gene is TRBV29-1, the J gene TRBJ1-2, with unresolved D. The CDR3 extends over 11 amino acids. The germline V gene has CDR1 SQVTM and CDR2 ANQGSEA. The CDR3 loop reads CSGEENYGYTF. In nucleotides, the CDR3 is TGCAGCGGTGAAGAGAATTACGGCTACACCTTC.

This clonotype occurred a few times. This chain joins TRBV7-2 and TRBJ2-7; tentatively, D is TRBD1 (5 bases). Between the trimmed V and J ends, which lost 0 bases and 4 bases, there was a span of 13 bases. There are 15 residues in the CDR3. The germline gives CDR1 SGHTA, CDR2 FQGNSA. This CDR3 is CASSLAVGPLYEQYF. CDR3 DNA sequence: TGTGCCAGCAGCTTAGCCGTGGGGCCCCTTTACGAGCAGTACTTC.

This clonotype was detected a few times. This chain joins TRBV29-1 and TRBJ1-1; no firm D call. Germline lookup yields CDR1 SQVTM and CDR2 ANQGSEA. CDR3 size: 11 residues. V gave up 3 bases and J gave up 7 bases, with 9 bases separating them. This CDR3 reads CSVDPADEAFF. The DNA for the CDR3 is TGCAGCGTTGACCCCGCAGATGAAGCTTTCTTT.